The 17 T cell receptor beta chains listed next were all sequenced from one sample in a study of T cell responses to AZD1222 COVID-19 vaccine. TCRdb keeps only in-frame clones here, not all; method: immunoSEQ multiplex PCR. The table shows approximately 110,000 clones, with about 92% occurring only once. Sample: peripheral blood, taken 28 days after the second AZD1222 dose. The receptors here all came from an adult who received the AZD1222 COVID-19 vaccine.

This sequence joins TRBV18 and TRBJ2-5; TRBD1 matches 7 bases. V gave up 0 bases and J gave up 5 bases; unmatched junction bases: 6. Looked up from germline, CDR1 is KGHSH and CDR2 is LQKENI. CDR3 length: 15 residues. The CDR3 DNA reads TGTGCCAGCTCACCACCTATTCTCAGGGGGGAGACCCAGTACTTC. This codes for CASSPPILRGETQYF.

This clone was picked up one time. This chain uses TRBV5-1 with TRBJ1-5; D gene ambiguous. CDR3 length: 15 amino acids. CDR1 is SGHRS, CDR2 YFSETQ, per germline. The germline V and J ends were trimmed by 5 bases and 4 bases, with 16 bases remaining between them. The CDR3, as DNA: TGCGCCAGCAGGGCAGGAGCCGCGGGGAATCAGCCCCAGCATTTT. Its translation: CASRAGAAGNQPQHF.

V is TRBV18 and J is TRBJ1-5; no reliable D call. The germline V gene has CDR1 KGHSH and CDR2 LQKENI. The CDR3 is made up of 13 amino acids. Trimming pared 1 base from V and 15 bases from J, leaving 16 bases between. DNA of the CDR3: TGTGCCAGCTCACCACTCCAAACTGCAAGTGTGCATTTT. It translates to CASSPLQTASVHF.

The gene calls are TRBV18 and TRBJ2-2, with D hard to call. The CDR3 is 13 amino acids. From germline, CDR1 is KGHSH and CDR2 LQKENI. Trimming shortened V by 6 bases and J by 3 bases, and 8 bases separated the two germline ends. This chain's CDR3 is CASSLSDTGELFF. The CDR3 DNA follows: TGTGCCAGCTCCCTCTCGGACACCGGGGAGCTGTTTTTT.

CDR3 amino acids: CASSSTGNTYNEQFF. The DNA of the CDR3 is TGTGCCAGCAGTTCGACAGGGAATACCTACAATGAGCAGTTCTTC. The V gene is TRBV27, the J gene TRBJ2-1; 7 positions agree with TRBD1. Germline V gives CDR1 MNHEY, CDR2 SMNVEV (reference sequence). The CDR3 length is 15 residues. V lost 4 bases to trimming and J lost 2 bases; unmatched junction nucleotides: 5.

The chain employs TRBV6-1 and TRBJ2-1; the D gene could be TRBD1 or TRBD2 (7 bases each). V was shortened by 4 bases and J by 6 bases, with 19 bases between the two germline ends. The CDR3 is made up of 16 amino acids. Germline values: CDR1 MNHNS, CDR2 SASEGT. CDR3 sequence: CASSVPVPGGVNEQFF. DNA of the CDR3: TGTGCCAGCAGTGTACCTGTACCAGGGGGGGTCAATGAGCAGTTCTTC.

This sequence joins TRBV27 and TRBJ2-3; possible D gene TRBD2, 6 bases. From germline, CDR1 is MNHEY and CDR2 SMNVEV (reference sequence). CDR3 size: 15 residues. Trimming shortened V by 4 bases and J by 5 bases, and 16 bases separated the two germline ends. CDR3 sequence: CASSSLGRPGDTQYF. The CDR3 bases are TGTGCCAGCAGTTCCCTAGGGAGGCCCGGAGATACGCAGTATTTT.

This CDR3 reads CASNYQGLGTDTQYF. In DNA, the CDR3 is TGTGCCAGCAACTACCAGGGGCTGGGCACAGATACGCAGTATTTT. The chain uses TRBV27 and TRBJ2-3, with a possible D match to TRBD1 (6 bases). The CDR3 consists of 15 residues. Germline V CDR1 and CDR2: MNHEY, SMNVEV (reference sequence). The V end was cut by 7 bases, the J end by 1 base, with 15 bases between.

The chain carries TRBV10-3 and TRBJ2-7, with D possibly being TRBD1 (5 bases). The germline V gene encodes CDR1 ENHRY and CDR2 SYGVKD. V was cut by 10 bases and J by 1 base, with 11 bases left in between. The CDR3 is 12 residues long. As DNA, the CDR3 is TGTGCCACAAAGACAGAGTCCTACGAGCAGTACTTC. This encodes CATKTESYEQYF.

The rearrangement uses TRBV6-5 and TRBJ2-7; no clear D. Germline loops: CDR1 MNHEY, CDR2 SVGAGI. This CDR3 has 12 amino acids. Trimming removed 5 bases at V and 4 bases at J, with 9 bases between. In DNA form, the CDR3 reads TGTGCCAGCAGTAACCAGCTTTACGAGCAGTACTTC. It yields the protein CASSNQLYEQYF.

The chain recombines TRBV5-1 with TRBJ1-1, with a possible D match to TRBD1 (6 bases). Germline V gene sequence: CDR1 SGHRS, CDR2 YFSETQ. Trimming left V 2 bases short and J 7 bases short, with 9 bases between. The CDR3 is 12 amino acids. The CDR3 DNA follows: TGCGCCAGCAGCTTTGGGACAAATGAAGCTTTCTTT. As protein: CASSFGTNEAFF.

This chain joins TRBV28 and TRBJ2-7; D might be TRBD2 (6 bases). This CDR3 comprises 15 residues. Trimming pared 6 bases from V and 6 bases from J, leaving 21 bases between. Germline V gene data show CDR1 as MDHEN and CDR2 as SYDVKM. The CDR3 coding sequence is TGTGCCAGCAGCTCTAGTGATGGAGGGGCTCCCGAGCAGTACTTC. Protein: CASSSSDGGAPEQYF. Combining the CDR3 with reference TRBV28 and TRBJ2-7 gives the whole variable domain DVKVTQSSRYLVKRTGEKVFLECVQDMDHENMFWYRQDPGLGLRLIYFSYDVKMKEKGDIPEGYSVSREKKERFSLILESASTNQTSMYLCASSSSDGGAPEQYFGPGTRLTVT.

CDR3 in amino acids: CATSEHDRNYGYTF. CDR3 nucleotides: TGTGCCACCAGTGAACATGACAGAAACTATGGCTACACCTTC. The V call is TRBV24-1, the J call TRBJ1-2; weak D call: TRBD1 (5 bases). V was trimmed by 4 bases and J by 2 bases, leaving 10 bases between them. The CDR3 contains 14 residues. Germline CDR1 is KGHDR and CDR2 is SFDVKD.

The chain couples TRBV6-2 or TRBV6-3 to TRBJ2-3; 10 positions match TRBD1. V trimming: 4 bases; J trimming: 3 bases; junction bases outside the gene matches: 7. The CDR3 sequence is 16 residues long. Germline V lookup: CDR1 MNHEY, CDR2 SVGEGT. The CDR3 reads CASSFRDRGSTDTQYF. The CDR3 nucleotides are TGTGCCAGCAGTTTCCGGGACAGGGGCTCGACAGATACGCAGTATTTT.

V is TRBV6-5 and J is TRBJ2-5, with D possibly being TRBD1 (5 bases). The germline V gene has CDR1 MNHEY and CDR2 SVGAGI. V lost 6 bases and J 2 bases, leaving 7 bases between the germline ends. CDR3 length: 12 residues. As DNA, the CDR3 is TGTGCCAGCAGGACAGATCAAGAGACCCAGTACTTC. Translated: CASRTDQETQYF.

The CDR3 nucleotides are TGTGCCAGCAGCCCCGATCGCGGTAGGGCAGCCTACGAGCAGTACTTC. It is translated as CASSPDRGRAAYEQYF. This chain links TRBV7-8 with TRBJ2-7; no clear D gene. The CDR3 extends over 16 amino acids. Trimming shortened V by 5 bases and J by 2 bases, and 19 bases separated the two germline ends. Germline V lookup: CDR1 SGHVS, CDR2 FQNEAQ.

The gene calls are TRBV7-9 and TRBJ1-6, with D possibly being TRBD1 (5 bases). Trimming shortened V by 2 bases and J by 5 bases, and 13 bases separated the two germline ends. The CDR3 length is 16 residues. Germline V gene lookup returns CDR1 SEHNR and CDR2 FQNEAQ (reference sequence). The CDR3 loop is CASSLRRGDDNSPLHF. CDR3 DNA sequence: TGTGCCAGCAGCTTAAGGCGGGGCGATGATAATTCACCCCTCCACTTT.